This TCR beta chain was sequenced in a study of T-cell reconstitution after alpha-beta-depleted transplantation in children. The CDR3 consists of 14 residues. Trimming took 3 bases from V and 0 from J, leaving 5 bases between them. In germline, CDR1 is ENHRY, CDR2 SYGVKD. This clonotype was counted only a few times. Unique molecular identifiers were incorporated when the TCRbeta library was constructed. TCRdb redid the calling of the PCR reads with MiXCR, one entry per CDR3 protein. The sample has a few hundred thousand distinct CDR3 sequences; around 15% are singletons. The chain couples TRBV10-3 to TRBJ2-2; the D gene is possibly TRBD1 (5 bases). The TCR comes from a boy in the first two years of life who had a stem cell transplant for Wiskott-Aldrich syndrome, so the T cells may come from the graft donor. The sequenced sample was PBMCs, mostly from graft donor cells, obtained 360 days after TCRalphabeta/CD19-depleted stem cell transplant. CDR3 amino acids: CAISDRANTGELFF. The CDR3 nucleotides read TGTGCCATCAGTGACAGGGCGAACACCGGGGAGCTGTTTTTT.